These T cell receptor beta chains were read from a single sample in a study of T cell responses to AZD1222 COVID-19 vaccine. Method: immunoSEQ multiplex PCR; TCRdb's copy keeps in-frame clones and lacks some. The data hold tens of thousands of clones, with roughly 90% observed a single time. Sequenced here: peripheral blood, sampled on day 0 of AZD1222 vaccination. The source is an adult in good health. The CDR3 runs from the conserved cysteine through the conserved F or W. A D gene is named only where the DNA matches it firmly. A row's size may be missing; if present it is once, few, many or a size class.

clone_size	j_call	d_call	cdr3_length	v_call	cdr3_aa	cdr3_nt
-	TRBJ2-7	-	13	TRBV13	CASSLGGQYEQYF	TGTGCCAGCAGCTTAGGCGGACAATACGAGCAGTACTTC
once	TRBJ1-2	-	14	TRBV18	CASSPGLRDYGYTF	TGTGCCAGCTCACCGGGCCTAAGGGACTATGGCTACACCTTC
-	TRBJ1-1	-	14	TRBV3-1/TRBV3-2	CASRETVGGTEAFF	TGTGCCAGCAGGGAAACTGTGGGCGGTACTGAAGCTTTCTTT
-	TRBJ2-7	TRBD1	12	TRBV3-1/TRBV3-2	CASGTALYEQYF	TGTGCCAGCGGGACAGCGCTCTACGAGCAGTACTTC
-	TRBJ1-5	-	15	TRBV5-6	CASSLWGFGNQPQHF	TGTGCCAGCAGCTTGTGGGGGTTTGGCAATCAGCCCCAGCATTTT
-	TRBJ1-3	-	11	TRBV20-1	CSAGSGNTIYF	TGCAGTGCTGGTTCGGGAAACACCATATATTTT
-	TRBJ2-6	-	17	TRBV7-9	CAGTVGEMGSGANVLTF	TGTGCCGGGACTGTAGGGGAGATGGGCTCTGGGGCCAACGTCCTGACTTTC
-	TRBJ1-2	-	16	TRBV5-4	CASSLGGGKANYGYTF	TGTGCCAGCAGCTTGGGAGGGGGGAAAGCTAACTATGGCTACACCTTC
-	TRBJ2-1	TRBD1	16	TRBV3-1/TRBV3-2	CASSTRDRVVGREQFF	TGTGCCAGCAGCACCCGGGACAGGGTAGTCGGAAGAGAGCAGTTCTTC
-	TRBJ2-7	-	12	TRBV7-9	CASSSGRDEQYF	TGTGCCAGCAGCTCGGGCCGCGACGAGCAGTACTTC
once	TRBJ2-3	TRBD2	14	TRBV7-3	CASRAGGRTDTQYF	TGTGCCAGCAGAGCGGGGGGCCGCACAGATACGCAGTATTTT
-	TRBJ1-2	TRBD1	15	TRBV2	CASGGGTARNYGYTF	TGTGCCAGCGGTGGGGGGACAGCGCGAAACTATGGCTACACCTTC
-	TRBJ2-5	-	13	TRBV7-8	CASSFTAQETQYF	TGTGCCAGCAGCTTCACAGCACAAGAGACCCAGTACTTC
-	TRBJ2-3	-	18	TRBV3-1/TRBV3-2	CASSQDYFVAGATDTQYF	TGTGCCAGCAGCCAAGACTATTTCGTTGCGGGGGCCACAGATACGCAGTATTTT
once	TRBJ2-7	-	18	TRBV7-2	CASSLVGGWAGSSYEQYF	TGTGCCAGCAGCTTAGTCGGGGGTTGGGCGGGGAGCTCCTACGAGCAGTACTTC
-	TRBJ2-3	-	15	TRBV20-1	CSASDPGDHTDTQYF	TGCAGTGCTAGTGATCCGGGGGATCACACAGATACGCAGTATTTT
-	TRBJ2-7	TRBD1	13	TRBV5-8	CASSFLGQDEQYF	TGTGCCAGCAGCTTCCTAGGACAGGACGAGCAGTACTTC
-	TRBJ1-4	TRBD1	16	TRBV11-2	CASSLWEGARNEKLFF	TGTGCCAGCAGCTTATGGGAGGGGGCAAGGAATGAAAAACTGTTTTTT
-	TRBJ2-1	TRBD2	19	TRBV6-2/TRBV6-3	CASSYSKAGGPKDRDEQFF	TGTGCCAGCAGTTACTCGAAAGCGGGAGGGCCGAAAGATCGAGATGAGCAGTTCTTC
once	TRBJ1-3	-	15	TRBV7-9	CASSITGPSGNTIYF	TGTGCCAGCAGCATCACCGGGCCCTCTGGAAACACCATATATTTT
-	TRBJ1-2	TRBD1	13	TRBV4-1	CASSQPGTVGYTF	TGCGCCAGCAGCCAGCCAGGGACAGTTGGCTACACCTTC
-	TRBJ1-4	-	14	TRBV6-5	CASSYRGGGRKLFF	TGTGCCAGCAGTTACCGCGGCGGGGGGCGGAAACTGTTTTTT
-	TRBJ2-2	-	14	TRBV2	CASGPSGFTGELFF	TGTGCCAGTGGCCCCAGCGGTTTTACCGGGGAGCTGTTTTTT
once	TRBJ1-1	TRBD1	14	TRBV19	CASSILGQGLSAFF	TGTGCCAGTAGTATACTGGGACAGGGTCTAAGTGCTTTCTTT
-	TRBJ1-2	-	14	TRBV24-1	CATSDPGSNYGYTF	TGTGCCACCAGTGACCCTGGTTCGAACTATGGCTACACCTTC
-	TRBJ1-4	-	15	TRBV18	CASSPRGAEYEKLFF	TGTGCCAGCTCACCACGAGGAGCGGAATATGAAAAACTGTTTTTT
-	TRBJ2-7	TRBD2	14	TRBV28	CASSLAGGPHEQYF	TGTGCCAGCAGTTTAGCGGGAGGGCCCCACGAGCAGTACTTC
-	TRBJ1-1	-	13	TRBV6-5	CASTFGMNTEAFF	TGTGCCAGCACTTTCGGCATGAACACTGAAGCTTTCTTT
-	TRBJ2-7	TRBD1	15	TRBV7-7	CASSQNPGQGYEQYF	TGTGCCAGCAGCCAAAATCCGGGACAGGGTTACGAGCAGTACTTC
-	TRBJ2-3	-	13	TRBV27	CASSIQQGDTQYF	TGTGCCAGCAGTATCCAACAGGGAGATACGCAGTATTTT
-	TRBJ1-5	-	16	TRBV2	CASSPRAGGADQPQHF	TGTGCCAGCAGCCCGAGGGCGGGGGGCGCCGATCAGCCCCAGCATTTT
-	TRBJ1-5	-	16	TRBV5-1	CASSLGPAGPNQPQHF	TGCGCCAGCAGCTTGGGGCCGGCAGGGCCTAATCAGCCCCAGCATTTT
-	TRBJ2-5	TRBD2	18	TRBV4-2	CASSQEGLAGGIQETQYF	TGTGCCAGCAGCCAAGAAGGGCTAGCGGGGGGGATCCAAGAGACCCAGTACTTC
-	TRBJ2-7	-	14	TRBV5-5	CASSRESMSYEQYF	TGTGCCAGCAGCCGGGAGTCCATGAGCTACGAGCAGTACTTC
-	TRBJ2-5	-	20	TRBV5-4	CASSSPGGGQRGLRQETQYF	TGTGCCAGCAGCTCCCCGGGTGGCGGGCAAAGAGGTTTGAGGCAAGAGACCCAGTACTTC
-	TRBJ1-5	TRBD1	17	TRBV11-3	CASSLGGTVHSNQPQHF	TGTGCCAGCAGCTTAGGCGGGACAGTTCATAGCAATCAGCCCCAGCATTTT
-	TRBJ2-2	-	13	TRBV12-3/TRBV12-4	CATLTVNTGELFF	TGTGCCACCCTCACAGTGAACACCGGGGAGCTGTTTTTT
-	TRBJ1-6	-	16	TRBV6-6	CASSYSSSQQNSPLHF	TGTGCCAGCAGTTACTCGTCTTCCCAGCAAAATTCACCCCTCCACTTT
-	TRBJ2-3	-	14	TRBV11-3	CASSLAASTDTQYF	TGTGCCAGCAGCTTAGCCGCTAGCACAGATACGCAGTATTTT
-	TRBJ2-1	TRBD2	14	TRBV11-3	CASRRTSGYNEQFF	TGTGCCAGCAGAAGGACTAGCGGCTACAATGAGCAGTTCTTC
-	TRBJ2-2	TRBD1	16	TRBV7-6	CASSPIRGGHTGELFF	TGTGCCAGCAGCCCGATAAGAGGGGGCCACACCGGGGAGCTGTTTTTT
-	TRBJ1-2	TRBD1	16	TRBV5-1	CASSLESGGDNYGYTF	TGCGCCAGCAGCTTGGAGTCAGGGGGCGATAACTATGGCTACACCTTC
-	TRBJ2-1	-	17	TRBV6-1	CASSETDLASSYNEQFF	TGTGCCAGCAGTGAAACCGATTTGGCAAGCTCCTACAATGAGCAGTTCTTC
-	TRBJ1-1	-	14	TRBV11-3	CASSFGGAGTEAFF	TGTGCCAGCAGCTTTGGGGGGGCGGGCACTGAAGCTTTCTTT
-	TRBJ2-7	TRBD1	18	TRBV7-7	CATLKRDRGRQSSYEQYF	TGTGCCACCTTAAAGCGGGACAGGGGGCGACAGAGCTCCTACGAGCAGTACTTC
-	TRBJ2-3	TRBD1	15	TRBV6-1	CASSDPTGATDTQYF	TGTGCCAGCAGTGACCCGACAGGGGCGACAGATACGCAGTATTTT